The clone carrying this T cell receptor (beta chain) was counted once. Its target is not known. These data originate in a study of OX40 agonist ivuxolimab in advanced cancers. Study summary: Enrolled patients in dose escalation had cancers that were hepatocellular carcinoma, melanoma, renal cell or head and neck cancer. General study points: Blood T cells, both CD4+ and CD8+, expanded clonally by week 6 at 0.1 to 3.0 mg/kg. Expanded peripheral T cell antigen specificity was not determined.

Assay used: immunoSEQ multiplex PCR; TCRdb lists only in-frame clones, some missing. The table includes about 82,000 clones, 90% to 95% detected once. This CDR3 spans 16 amino acids. Germline assignment: CDR1 SGHTA and CDR2 FQGNSA. V was shortened by 8 bases and J by 3 bases, with 21 bases between the two germline ends. This TCR was sampled from an adult with an advanced solid tumor such as melanoma, head and neck, liver or kidney cancer. Source: CD4+ or CD8+ T cells sorted from blood, taken in a trial of the OX40 agonist ivuxolimab. The chain combines TRBV7-2 with TRBJ2-3; maybe TRBD2 (6 bases). The CDR3 protein is CASARASVMGTDTQYF. The CDR3 bases are TGTGCCAGCGCCCGGGCTAGCGTAATGGGAACAGATACGCAGTATTTT.